This T cell receptor beta chain was obtained from a study of blood T cell repertoires in COVID-19. Study details: Specimens from acute and convalescent COVID-19 originated in the United States, Italy and Spain. T cells, B-cell-depleted T cells, or PBMCs provided the cDNA or gDNA that served as material.

Original processing methods: By means of reference gene primer amplification, nucleated cell counts were estimated. The assay was immunoSEQ multiplex PCR, and TCRdb's table has in-frame clones only and misses some. For V, J and clone size, that table is used; D and trimming come from the DNA. The repertoire includes 100,000 or so clones, 81% of them detected once, and 30% to 45% sits in the top ten. The receptor comes from a man at least 80 years old with acute or convalescent COVID-19. The sequenced sample was peripheral blood.

For the CDR3, the DNA is TGTGCCAGCAGCGGCGGACTAGCGGGAGGAGAAGAGACCCAGTACTTC. It specifies CASSGGLAGGEETQYF. The V gene is TRBV5-4, the J gene TRBJ2-5; TRBD2 aligns across 14 bases. The CDR3 runs 16 residues. Per the germline V gene, CDR1 is SGHNT and CDR2 is YYREEE (reference sequence). The ends lost 4 bases at V and 3 bases at J; junction bases unmatched: 5.